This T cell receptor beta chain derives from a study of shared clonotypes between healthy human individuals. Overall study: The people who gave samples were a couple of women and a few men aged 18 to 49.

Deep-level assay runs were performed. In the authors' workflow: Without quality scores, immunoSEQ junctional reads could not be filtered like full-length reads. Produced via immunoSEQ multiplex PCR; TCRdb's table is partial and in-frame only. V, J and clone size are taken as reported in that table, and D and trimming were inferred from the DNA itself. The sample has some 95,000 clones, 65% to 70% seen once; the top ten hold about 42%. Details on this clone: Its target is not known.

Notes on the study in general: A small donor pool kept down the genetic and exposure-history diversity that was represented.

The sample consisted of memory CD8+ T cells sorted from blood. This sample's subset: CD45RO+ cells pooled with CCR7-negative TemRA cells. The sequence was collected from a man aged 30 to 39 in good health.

Here the CDR3 DNA reads TGTGCCAGCAGCGGAGACGGGCACAGGGGCGGCTACACCTTC. Encoded protein: CASSGDGHRGGYTF. The chain uses TRBV11-2 and TRBJ1-2; TRBD1 agrees at 7 bases. Per the germline V gene, CDR1 is SGHAT and CDR2 is FQNNGV. This CDR3 is 14 amino acids long. Trimming cost V 5 bases and J 8 bases; bases outside gene matches: 11.